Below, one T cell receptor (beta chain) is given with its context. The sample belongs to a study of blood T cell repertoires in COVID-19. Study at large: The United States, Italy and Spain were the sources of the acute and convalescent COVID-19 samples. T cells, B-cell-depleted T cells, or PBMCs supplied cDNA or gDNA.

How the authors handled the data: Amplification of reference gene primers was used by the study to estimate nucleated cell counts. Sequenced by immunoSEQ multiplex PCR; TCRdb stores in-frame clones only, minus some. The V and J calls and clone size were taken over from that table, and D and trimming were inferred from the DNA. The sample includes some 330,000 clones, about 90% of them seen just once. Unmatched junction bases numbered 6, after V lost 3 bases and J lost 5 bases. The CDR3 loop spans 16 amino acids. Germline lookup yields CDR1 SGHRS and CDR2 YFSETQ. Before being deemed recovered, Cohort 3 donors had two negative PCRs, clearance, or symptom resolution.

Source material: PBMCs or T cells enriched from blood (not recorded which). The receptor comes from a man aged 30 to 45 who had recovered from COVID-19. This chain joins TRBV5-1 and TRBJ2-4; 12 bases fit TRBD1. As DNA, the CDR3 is TGCGCCAGCAGCTACCGGGGACAGGGGGCTCAAAACATTCAGTACTTC. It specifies CASSYRGQGAQNIQYF.